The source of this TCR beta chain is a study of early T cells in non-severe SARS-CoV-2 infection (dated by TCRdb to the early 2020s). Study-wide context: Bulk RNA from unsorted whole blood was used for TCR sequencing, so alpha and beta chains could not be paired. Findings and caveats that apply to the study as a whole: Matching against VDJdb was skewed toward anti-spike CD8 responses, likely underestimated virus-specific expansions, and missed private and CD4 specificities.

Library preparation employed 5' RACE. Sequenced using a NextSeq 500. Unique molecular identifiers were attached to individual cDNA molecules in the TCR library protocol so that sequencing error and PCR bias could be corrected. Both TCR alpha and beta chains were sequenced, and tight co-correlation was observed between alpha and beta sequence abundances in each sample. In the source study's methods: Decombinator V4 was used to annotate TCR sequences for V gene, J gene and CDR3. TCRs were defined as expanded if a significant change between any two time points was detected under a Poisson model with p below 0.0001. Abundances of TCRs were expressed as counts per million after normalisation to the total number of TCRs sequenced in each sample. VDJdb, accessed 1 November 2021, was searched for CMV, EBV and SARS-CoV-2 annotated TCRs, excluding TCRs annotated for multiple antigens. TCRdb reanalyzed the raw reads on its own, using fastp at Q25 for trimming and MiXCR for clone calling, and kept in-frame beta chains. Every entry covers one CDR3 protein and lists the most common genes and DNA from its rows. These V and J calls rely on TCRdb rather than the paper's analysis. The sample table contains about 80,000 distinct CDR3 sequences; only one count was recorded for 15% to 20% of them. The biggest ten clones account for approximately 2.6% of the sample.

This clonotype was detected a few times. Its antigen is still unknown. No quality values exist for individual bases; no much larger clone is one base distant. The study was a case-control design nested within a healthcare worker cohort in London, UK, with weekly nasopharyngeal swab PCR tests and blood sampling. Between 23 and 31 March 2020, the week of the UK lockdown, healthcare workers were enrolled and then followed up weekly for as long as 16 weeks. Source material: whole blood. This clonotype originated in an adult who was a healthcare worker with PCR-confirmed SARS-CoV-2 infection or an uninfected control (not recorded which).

The encoded CDR3 is CASSDYMPGANVLTF. The sequenced DNA: TGTGCCAGCAGCGACTACATGCCTGGGGCCAACGTCCTGACTTTC. The sequence links TRBV5-4 to TRBJ2-6; a tentative D call is TRBD2 (5 bases match). There are 15 amino acids in the CDR3, from cysteine to phenylalanine inclusive. The DNA shown is the 45-base CDR3, in frame from base 1. As encoded in the germline V gene (reference sequence), CDR1 is SGHNT while CDR2 is YYREEE. The trim is 4 bases for V and 2 bases for J, with a gap of 10 bases between the germline ends.